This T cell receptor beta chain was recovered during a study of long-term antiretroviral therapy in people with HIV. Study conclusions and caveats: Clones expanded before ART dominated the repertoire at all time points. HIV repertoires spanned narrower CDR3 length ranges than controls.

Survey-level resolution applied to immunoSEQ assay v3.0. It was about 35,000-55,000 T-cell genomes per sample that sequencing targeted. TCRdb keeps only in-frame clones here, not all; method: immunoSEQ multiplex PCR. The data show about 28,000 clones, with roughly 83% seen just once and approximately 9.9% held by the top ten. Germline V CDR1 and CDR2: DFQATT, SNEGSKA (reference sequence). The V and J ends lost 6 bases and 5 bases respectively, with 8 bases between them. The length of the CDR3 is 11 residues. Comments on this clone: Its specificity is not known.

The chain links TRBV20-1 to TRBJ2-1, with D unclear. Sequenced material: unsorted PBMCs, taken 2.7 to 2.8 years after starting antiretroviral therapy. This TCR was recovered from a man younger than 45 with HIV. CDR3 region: CSADGNNEQFF. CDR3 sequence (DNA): TGCAGTGCGGATGGGAACAATGAGCAGTTCTTC.